This T cell receptor beta chain emerged from a study of blood T cells in healthy people across ages. Points from the study as a whole: Naive CD4+ cell counts and diversity both ran higher in long-lived than in aged donors.

The second PCR ran about 6 to 11 cycles with a sample-barcoded 5' primer and J-beta primers. Every cDNA molecule bore a tag from a template-switch adaptor containing 12 random nucleotides. TCRdb reanalysed the 5' RACE reads using MiXCR and keeps one entry per CDR3 protein. The table records approximately 800,000 distinct CDR3 sequences, under 40% of them present only once. Healthy Caucasians from Russia aged roughly 6 to 90 served as donors. Per sample, extraction of total RNA gave at least 5 micrograms in every case. The V gene lost 0 bases and the J gene lost 3 bases, with 14 bases spanning the gap. Germline CDR1 is MGHRA and CDR2 is YSYEKL. The length of the CDR3 is 16 residues. This clonotype was seen a few times. Antigen unknown.

The chain uses TRBV4-1 and TRBJ1-1; a weak D match, TRBD1 (6 bases). Sequencing was carried out using blood. This clonotype was sampled from a man younger than 35 in good health. The CDR3 DNA is TGCGCCAGCAGCCAAGATCACCGGGGGCCCGACACTGAAGCTTTCTTT. Translated: CASSQDHRGPDTEAFF.